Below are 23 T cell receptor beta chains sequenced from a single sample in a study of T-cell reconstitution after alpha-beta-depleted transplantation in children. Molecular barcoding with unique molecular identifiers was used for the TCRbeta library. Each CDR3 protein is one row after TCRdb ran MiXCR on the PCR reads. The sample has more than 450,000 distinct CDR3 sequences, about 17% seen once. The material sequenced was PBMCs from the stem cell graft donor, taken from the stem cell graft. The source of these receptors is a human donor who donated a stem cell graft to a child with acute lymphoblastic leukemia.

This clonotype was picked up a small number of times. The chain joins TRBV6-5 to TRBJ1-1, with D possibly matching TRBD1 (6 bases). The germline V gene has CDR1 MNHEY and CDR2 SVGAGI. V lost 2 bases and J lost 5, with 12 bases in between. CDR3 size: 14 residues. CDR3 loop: CASSYEQGGTEAFF. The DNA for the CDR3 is TGTGCCAGCAGTTACGAACAGGGAGGGACTGAAGCTTTCTTT.

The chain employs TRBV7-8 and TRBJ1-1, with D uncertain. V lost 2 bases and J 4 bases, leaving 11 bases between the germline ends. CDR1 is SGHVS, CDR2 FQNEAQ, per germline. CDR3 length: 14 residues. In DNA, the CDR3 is TGTGCCAGCAGCTTATACGGTGTATCCACTGAAGCTTTCTTT. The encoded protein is CASSLYGVSTEAFF.

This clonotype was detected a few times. CDR3 protein: CASQAPGQGNYEQYF. The CDR3 DNA reads TGTGCCAGTCAAGCCCCGGGACAGGGGAACTACGAGCAGTACTTC. The gene calls are TRBV6-1 and TRBJ2-7; 10 bases match TRBD1. Germline-derived CDR1 and CDR2 are MNHNS and SASEGT. With 9 bases clipped from V and 3 bases from J, the junction kept 11 bases outside the gene matches. The CDR3 totals 15 residues.

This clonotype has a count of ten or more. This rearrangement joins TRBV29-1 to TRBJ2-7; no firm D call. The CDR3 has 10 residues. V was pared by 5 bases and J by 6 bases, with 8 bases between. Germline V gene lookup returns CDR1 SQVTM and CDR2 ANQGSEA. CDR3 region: CSVWVGEQYF. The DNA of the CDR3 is TGCAGCGTTTGGGTAGGCGAGCAGTACTTC.

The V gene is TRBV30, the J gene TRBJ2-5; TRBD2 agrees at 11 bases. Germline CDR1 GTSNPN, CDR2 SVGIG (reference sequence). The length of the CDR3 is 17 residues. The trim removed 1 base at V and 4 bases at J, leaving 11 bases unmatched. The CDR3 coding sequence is TGTGCCTGGAGTGCAGGAGTGCTAGCGGGAGGTGCAGAGACCCAGTACTTC. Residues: CAWSAGVLAGGAETQYF.

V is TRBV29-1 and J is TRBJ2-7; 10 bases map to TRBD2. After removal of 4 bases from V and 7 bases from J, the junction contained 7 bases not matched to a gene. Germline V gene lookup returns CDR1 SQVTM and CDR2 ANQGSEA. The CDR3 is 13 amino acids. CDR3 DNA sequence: TGCAGCGTTGTGGGGCTAGCGGGAGAAGAGCAGTACTTC. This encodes CSVVGLAGEEQYF.

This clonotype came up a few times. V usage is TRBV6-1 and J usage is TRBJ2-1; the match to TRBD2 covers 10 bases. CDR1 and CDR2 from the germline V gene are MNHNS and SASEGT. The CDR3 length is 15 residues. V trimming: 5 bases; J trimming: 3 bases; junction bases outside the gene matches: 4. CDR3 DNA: TGTGCCAGCAGTATGGGACTAGCGATCTACAATGAGCAGTTCTTC. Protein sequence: CASSMGLAIYNEQFF.

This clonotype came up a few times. This chain's CDR3 is CASSVEGEAYNEQFF. CDR3 DNA sequence: TGTGCCAGCAGCGTAGAGGGTGAGGCCTACAATGAGCAGTTCTTC. The chain joins TRBV9 to TRBJ2-1; D is uncertain. Trimming stripped 0 bases from V and 2 bases from J, with 9 bases between. The CDR3 consists of 15 residues. The germline CDR1 and CDR2 sequences are SGDLS and YYNGEE.

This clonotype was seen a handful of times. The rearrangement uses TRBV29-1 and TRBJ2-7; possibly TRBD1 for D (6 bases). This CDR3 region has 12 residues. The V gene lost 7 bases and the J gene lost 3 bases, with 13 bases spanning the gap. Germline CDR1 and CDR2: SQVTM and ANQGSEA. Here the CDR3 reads CSAWDTDYEQYF. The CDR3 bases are TGCAGCGCCTGGGACACCGACTACGAGCAGTACTTC.

The CDR3 sequence is CASRPAFVAVRGYTF. The DNA for the CDR3 is TGTGCCAGCAGGCCCGCCTTTGTCGCGGTAAGAGGCTACACCTTC. The V call is TRBV12-3 or TRBV12-4, the J call TRBJ1-2; D is unresolved. The CDR3 extends over 15 amino acids. The V end lost 6 bases, the J end lost 8 bases, and 22 bases lay between the germline ends.

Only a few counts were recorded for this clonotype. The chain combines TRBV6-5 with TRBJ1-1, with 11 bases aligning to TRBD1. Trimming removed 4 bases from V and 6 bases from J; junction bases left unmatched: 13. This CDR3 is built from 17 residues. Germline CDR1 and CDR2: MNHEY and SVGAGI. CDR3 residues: CASSSLGRDRGAAEAFF. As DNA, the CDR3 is TGTGCCAGCAGTTCCCTGGGCCGGGACAGGGGGGCGGCTGAAGCTTTCTTT.

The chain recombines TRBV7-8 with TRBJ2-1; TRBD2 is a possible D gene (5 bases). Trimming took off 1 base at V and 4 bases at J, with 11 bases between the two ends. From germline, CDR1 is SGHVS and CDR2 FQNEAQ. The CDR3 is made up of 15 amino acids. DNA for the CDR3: TGTGCCAGCAGCTTAGGTCTAGCACTTTACAATGAGCAGTTCTTC. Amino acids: CASSLGLALYNEQFF.

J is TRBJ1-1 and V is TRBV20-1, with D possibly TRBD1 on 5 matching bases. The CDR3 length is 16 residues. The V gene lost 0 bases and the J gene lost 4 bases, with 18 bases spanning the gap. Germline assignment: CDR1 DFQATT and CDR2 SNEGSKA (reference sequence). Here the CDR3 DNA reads TGCAGTGCTAGAGATCGTTGGAGAGGGACGGGCACTGAAGCTTTCTTT. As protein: CSARDRWRGTGTEAFF.

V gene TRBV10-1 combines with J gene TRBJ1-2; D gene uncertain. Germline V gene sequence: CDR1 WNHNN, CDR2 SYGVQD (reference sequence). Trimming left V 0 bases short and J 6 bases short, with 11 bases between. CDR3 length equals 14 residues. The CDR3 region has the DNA TGCGCCAGCAGTGAGTCCGGCAGAAAACATGGCTACACCTTC. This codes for CASSESGRKHGYTF.

This chain's CDR3 is CASTDRELTGELFF. The CDR3 coding sequence is TGTGCCAGCACAGACAGGGAATTAACCGGGGAGCTGTTTTTT. The gene calls are TRBV9 and TRBJ2-2; 7 bases are shared with TRBD1. CDR1 is SGDLS and CDR2 is YYNGEE in the germline V gene. This CDR3 has 14 amino acids. With V trimmed by 6 bases and J by 5 bases, 7 bases remained unmatched.

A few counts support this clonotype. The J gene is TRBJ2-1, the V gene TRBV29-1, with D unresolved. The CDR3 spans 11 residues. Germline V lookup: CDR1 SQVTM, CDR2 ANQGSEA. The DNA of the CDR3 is TGCTTCCTCACACGTACAACTGAGCAGTTCTTC. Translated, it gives CFLTRTTEQFF.

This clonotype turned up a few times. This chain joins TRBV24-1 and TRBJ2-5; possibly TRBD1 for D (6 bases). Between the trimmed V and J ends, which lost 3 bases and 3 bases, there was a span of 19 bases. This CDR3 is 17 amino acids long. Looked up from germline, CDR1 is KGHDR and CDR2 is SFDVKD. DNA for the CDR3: TGTGCCACCAGTGATCTACCTCAGGGACAACTAAAAGAGACCCAGTACTTC. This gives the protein CATSDLPQGQLKETQYF.

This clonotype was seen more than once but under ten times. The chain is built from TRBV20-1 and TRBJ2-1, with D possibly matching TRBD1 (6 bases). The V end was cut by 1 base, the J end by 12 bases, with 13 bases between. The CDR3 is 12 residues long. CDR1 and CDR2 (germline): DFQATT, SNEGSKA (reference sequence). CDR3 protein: CSARARVRGQFF. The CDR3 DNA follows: TGCAGTGCTAGAGCCCGGGTCAGGGGGCAGTTCTTC.

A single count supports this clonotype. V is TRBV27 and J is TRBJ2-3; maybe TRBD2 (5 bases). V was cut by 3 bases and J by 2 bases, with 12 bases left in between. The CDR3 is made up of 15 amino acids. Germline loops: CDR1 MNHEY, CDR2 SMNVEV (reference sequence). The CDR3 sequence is CASSFASRYTDTQYF. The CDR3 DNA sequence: TGTGCCAGCAGTTTTGCTAGCAGATACACAGATACGCAGTATTTT.

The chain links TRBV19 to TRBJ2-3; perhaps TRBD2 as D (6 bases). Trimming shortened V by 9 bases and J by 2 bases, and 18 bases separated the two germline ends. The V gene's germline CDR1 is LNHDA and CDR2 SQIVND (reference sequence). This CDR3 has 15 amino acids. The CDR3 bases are TGTGCCAGCCTTGGAAGCGGGTTCCTCACAGATACGCAGTATTTT. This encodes CASLGSGFLTDTQYF. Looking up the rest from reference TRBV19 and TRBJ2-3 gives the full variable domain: DGGITQSPKYLFRKEGQNVTLSCEQNLNHDAMYWYRQDPGQGLRLIYYSQIVNDFQKGDIAEGYSVSREKKESFPLTVTSAQKNPTAFYLCASLGSGFLTDTQYFGPGTRLTVL.

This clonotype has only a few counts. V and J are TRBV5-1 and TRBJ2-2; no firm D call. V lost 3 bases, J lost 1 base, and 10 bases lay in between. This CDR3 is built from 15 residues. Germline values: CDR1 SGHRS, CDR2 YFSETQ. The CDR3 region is CASSWSSGNTGELFF. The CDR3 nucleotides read TGCGCCAGCAGCTGGAGTTCAGGGAACACCGGGGAGCTGTTTTTT.

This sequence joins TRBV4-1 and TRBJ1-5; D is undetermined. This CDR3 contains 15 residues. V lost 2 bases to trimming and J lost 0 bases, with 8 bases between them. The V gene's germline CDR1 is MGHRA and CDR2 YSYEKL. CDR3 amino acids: CASSQFIFSNQPQHF. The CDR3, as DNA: TGCGCCAGCAGCCAATTCATTTTTAGCAATCAGCCCCAGCATTTT.

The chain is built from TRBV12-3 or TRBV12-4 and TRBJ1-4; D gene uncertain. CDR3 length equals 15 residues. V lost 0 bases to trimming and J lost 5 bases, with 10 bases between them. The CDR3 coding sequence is TGTGCCAGCAGTTTAGCGCTCAGGAAGAATGAAAAACTGTTTTTT. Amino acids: CASSLALRKNEKLFF.